This TCR beta chain comes out of a study of PD-L1 blockade in urothelial cancer. The CDR3 is made up of 14 amino acids. CDR1 and CDR2 from the germline V gene are MNHEY and SVGAGI. Between the trimmed V and J ends, which lost 2 bases and 0 bases, there was a span of 5 bases. Only in-frame clones appear in the TCRdb table, and some are missing; sequencing was by immunoSEQ multiplex PCR. The profile shows roughly 20,000 clones, roughly 88% of them singletons. The source is a man aged 45-65 years with urothelial cancer. The chain has TRBV6-5 and TRBJ1-3; D not certain. Sample: PBMCs, taken around atezolizumab (anti-PD-L1) treatment. The CDR3 nucleotides read TGTGCCAGCAGTTACCGAGACTCTGGAAACACCATATATTTT. This sequence encodes CASSYRDSGNTIYF.